These 32 T cell receptor beta chains were sequenced from one sample in a study of T cell responses to AZD1222 COVID-19 vaccine. The repertoire was sequenced with immunoSEQ multiplex PCR; TCRdb's copy has only in-frame clones and lacks some. The sample includes tens of thousands of clones, 70% to 90% of them seen just once. The sample here was peripheral blood, taken 28 days after the second AZD1222 dose. These receptors all come from an adult who received the AZD1222 COVID-19 vaccine.

The V call is TRBV6-1, the J call TRBJ1-5, with a weak D call TRBD1 (6 bases). The V gene's germline CDR1 is MNHNS and CDR2 SASEGT. Between the trimmed V and J ends, which lost 2 bases and 0 bases, there was a span of 8 bases. CDR3 size: 15 residues. CDR3 loop: CASSEWTVSNQPQHF. The CDR3 region has the DNA TGTGCCAGCAGTGAATGGACAGTTAGCAATCAGCCCCAGCATTTT.

The chain joins TRBV19 to TRBJ1-2; D remains ambiguous. Germline CDR1 reads LNHDA; CDR2 reads SQIVND (reference sequence). The V end lost 5 bases, the J end lost 5 bases, and 9 bases lay between the germline ends. This CDR3 has 12 residues. As DNA, the CDR3 is TGTGCCAGTAGTTGGGGAAATTATGGCTACACCTTC. It codes for CASSWGNYGYTF.

This clone showed up just once. The gene calls are TRBV15 and TRBJ1-1; D ambiguous. This CDR3 is 15 amino acids long. Germline-derived CDR1 and CDR2 are LNHNV and YYDKDF (reference sequence). V was cut by 1 base and J by 4 bases, with 13 bases left in between. The CDR3 DNA reads TGTGCCACCAGCAGAGCCCCCTGGGTTACCACTGAAGCTTTCTTT. This gives the protein CATSRAPWVTTEAFF.

The chain joins TRBV6-1 to TRBJ2-1; 12 nucleotides align to TRBD1. J lost 3 bases, V lost 1 base, and 7 bases had no gene match. Germline V CDR1 and CDR2: MNHNS, SASEGT. The CDR3 runs to 18 residues. This chain's CDR3 is CASSEVPGTGGGYNEQFF. CDR3 sequence (DNA): TGTGCCAGCAGTGAAGTTCCCGGGACAGGGGGCGGCTACAATGAGCAGTTCTTC.

The V and J genes are TRBV19 and TRBJ2-5; D is unresolved. The CDR3 sequence is 14 residues long. CDR1 is LNHDA and CDR2 is SQIVND in the germline V gene (reference sequence). Between the trimmed V and J ends, which lost 4 bases and 4 bases, there was a span of 13 bases. CDR3 coding DNA: TGTGCCAGTAGTACTGACTCGGGCGGAGAGACCCAGTACTTC. It encodes CASSTDSGGETQYF.

This chain links TRBV3-1 (or the pseudogene TRBV3-2) with TRBJ1-1; D is ambiguous. Deletions cut 0 bases from V and 1 base from J, with 12 bases between. The germline V gene has CDR1 LGHDT and CDR2 YNNKEL (reference sequence). This CDR3 region has 16 residues. CDR3 loop: CASSQDPAIGNTEAFF. CDR3 DNA sequence: TGTGCCAGCAGCCAAGATCCCGCAATTGGGAACACTGAAGCTTTCTTT.

The rearrangement links TRBV15 to TRBJ2-7; D call uncertain. Trimming cost V 0 bases and J 2 bases, with 8 bases left between them. CDR3 size: 14 residues. CDR1 is LNHNV, CDR2 YYDKDF, per germline (reference sequence). In nucleotides, the CDR3 is TGTGCCACCAGCAGAGATCGGCAGGCCTACGAGCAGTACTTC. Protein product: CATSRDRQAYEQYF.

The gene calls are TRBV6-5 and TRBJ1-6; D remains ambiguous. The CDR3 extends over 13 amino acids. V lost 4 bases and J 7 bases, leaving 8 bases between the germline ends. In germline, CDR1 is MNHEY, CDR2 SVGAGI. Here the CDR3 DNA reads TGTGCCAGCAGTTCGGTTATAAATTCACCCCTCCACTTT. This sequence encodes CASSSVINSPLHF.

V is TRBV14 and J is TRBJ1-2; 9 bases match TRBD1. Per germline, CDR1 SGHDN and CDR2 FVKESK. The CDR3 totals 14 residues. The junction had 7 bases not matched to a gene; V was cut back by 2 bases and J by 9 bases. This CDR3 reads CASSQWDRALSYTF. The CDR3 coding sequence is TGTGCCAGCAGCCAATGGGACAGGGCACTTAGCTACACCTTC.

The chain employs TRBV9 and TRBJ2-3, with D maybe TRBD1 (5 bases). The CDR3 totals 14 residues. Germline CDR1 is SGDLS and CDR2 is YYNGEE. V gave up 4 bases and J gave up 4 bases, with 13 bases separating them. CDR3 sequence: CASSPGQLPDTQYF. CDR3 nucleotide sequence: TGTGCCAGCAGCCCCGGACAACTTCCAGATACGCAGTATTTT.

V gene TRBV28 combines with J gene TRBJ1-3, with 7 bases fitting TRBD1. The trim removed 10 bases at V and 4 bases at J, leaving 7 bases unmatched. Germline V gene sequence: CDR1 MDHEN, CDR2 SYDVKM. The CDR3 is 13 residues long. The DNA of the CDR3 is TGTGCCATCAGACAGGGAGGGGGAAACACCATATATTTT. This gives the protein CAIRQGGGNTIYF.

The chain joins TRBV3-1 (or the pseudogene TRBV3-2) to TRBJ1-2; D gene uncertain. This CDR3 is built from 15 residues. Deletions cut 8 bases from V and 0 bases from J, with 16 bases between. Germline V gene lookup returns CDR1 LGHDT and CDR2 YNNKEL (reference sequence). The CDR3 region has the DNA TGTGCCAGCGGGCGCCGCGAGCTTACTAACTATGGCTACACCTTC. This encodes CASGRRELTNYGYTF.

The chain recombines TRBV28 with TRBJ2-1; TRBD2 matches at 10 bases. This CDR3 has 16 residues. CDR1 and CDR2 (germline): MDHEN, SYDVKM. V shed 4 bases and J 0 bases; nucleotides not matched to a gene: 3. CDR3 bases: TGTGCCAGCAGTTCTCTAGCGGGAGACTCCTACAATGAGCAGTTCTTC. As protein: CASSSLAGDSYNEQFF.

This rearrangement joins TRBV6-2 or TRBV6-3 to TRBJ1-6; no clear D gene. Per the germline V gene, CDR1 is MNHEY and CDR2 is SVGEGT. CDR3 length: 14 residues. V lost 0 bases to trimming and J lost 7 bases, with 7 bases between them. This CDR3 reads CASSYSGWNSPLHF. CDR3 DNA: TGTGCCAGCAGTTACTCGGGGTGGAATTCACCCCTCCACTTT.

This chain joins TRBV5-1 and TRBJ2-1; D call uncertain. V was trimmed by 4 bases and J by 0 bases, leaving 14 bases between them. CDR3 length: 16 residues. CDR1 and CDR2 (germline): SGHRS, YFSETQ. CDR3 protein: CASSLGWGSSYNEQFF. The CDR3 DNA is TGCGCCAGCAGCCTTGGGTGGGGAAGCTCCTACAATGAGCAGTTCTTC. Together with reference TRBV5-1 and TRBJ2-1, the CDR3 gives the full variable domain: KAGVTQTPRYLIKTRGQQVTLSCSPISGHRSVSWYQQTPGQGLQFLFEYFSETQRNKGNFPGRFSGRQFSNSRSEMNVSTLELGDSALYLCASSLGWGSSYNEQFFGPGTRLTVL.

V and J are TRBV27 and TRBJ1-2; D is unclear. The CDR3 spans 13 residues. V lost 3 bases to trimming and J lost 8 bases, with 13 bases between them. Looked up from germline, CDR1 is MNHEY and CDR2 is SMNVEV (reference sequence). CDR3 sequence: CASSFGSLGGYTF. In DNA form, the CDR3 reads TGTGCCAGCAGTTTCGGGTCTCTGGGAGGCTACACCTTC.

The chain carries TRBV20-1 and TRBJ1-5, with D unresolved. The germline V gene encodes CDR1 DFQATT and CDR2 SNEGSKA (reference sequence). This CDR3 has 14 amino acids. V lost 3 bases, J lost 2 bases, and 11 bases lay in between. The CDR3 here is CSASSQRGNQPQHF. Here the CDR3 DNA reads TGCAGTGCTAGTTCCCAGCGAGGCAATCAGCCCCAGCATTTT.

V usage is TRBV4-2 and J usage is TRBJ2-7, with a weak D call TRBD2 (5 bases). Germline CDR1 is LGHNA and CDR2 is YNFKEQ. V was cut by 0 bases and J by 3 bases, with 18 bases left in between. The CDR3 is 17 residues long. Here the CDR3 DNA reads TGTGCCAGCAGCCAAGAGGGAGCCGGGCTAGCAGTCTACGAGCAGTACTTC. This translates into CASSQEGAGLAVYEQYF.

The rearrangement joins TRBV24-1 to TRBJ2-3; D uncertain. Germline V gene data show CDR1 as KGHDR and CDR2 as SFDVKD. CDR3 length: 13 residues. Trimming stripped 4 bases from V and 0 bases from J, with 4 bases between. CDR3 in amino acids: CATSDPSTDTQYF. The CDR3, as DNA: TGTGCCACCAGTGACCCTAGCACAGATACGCAGTATTTT.

The V call is TRBV19, the J call TRBJ2-6; 8 bases align to TRBD2. J gave up 0 bases and V 9 bases, and 10 bases lay outside the gene matches. Germline CDR1 reads LNHDA; CDR2 reads SQIVND (reference sequence). This CDR3 contains 17 residues. This CDR3 is CASTRGGLSSGANVLTF. CDR3 bases: TGTGCCAGCACTCGGGGGGGTCTTTCCTCTGGGGCCAACGTCCTGACTTTC.

The chain employs TRBV27 and TRBJ1-1; 9 bases match TRBD1. Germline V lookup: CDR1 MNHEY, CDR2 SMNVEV (reference sequence). J was trimmed by 0 bases and V by 4 bases; bases with no gene match: 3. The CDR3 consists of 15 residues. CDR3 DNA: TGTGCCAGCAGTTCCGGGACAGGGCTGAACACTGAAGCTTTCTTT. Amino acids: CASSSGTGLNTEAFF.

This clone was counted only a few times. V usage is TRBV7-2 and J usage is TRBJ2-7; 7 bases fit TRBD2. CDR1 is SGHTA, CDR2 FQGNSA, per germline. J lost 0 bases, V lost 5 bases, and 7 bases had no gene match. CDR3 length: 15 amino acids. The CDR3 region has the DNA TGTGCCAGCAGCCGGTTTGGGACTACCTCCTACGAGCAGTACTTC. Translated, it gives CASSRFGTTSYEQYF. Filled out from reference TRBV7-2 and TRBJ2-7, the complete variable domain reads GAGVSQSPSNKVTEKGKDVELRCDPISGHTALYWYRQSLGQGLEFLIYFQGNSAPDKSGLPSDRFSAERTGGSVSTLTIQRTQQEDSAVYLCASSRFGTTSYEQYFGPGTRLTVT.

V usage is TRBV3-1 (or the pseudogene TRBV3-2) and J usage is TRBJ2-2; D is possibly TRBD1 (5 bases). Trimming pared 2 bases from V and 1 base from J, leaving 8 bases between. Germline values: CDR1 LGHDT, CDR2 YNNKEL (reference sequence). This CDR3 is built from 15 residues. In nucleotides, the CDR3 is TGTGCCAGCAGCCAATTCCAGGGGAACACCGGGGAGCTGTTTTTT. Protein product: CASSQFQGNTGELFF.

V usage is TRBV9 and J usage is TRBJ2-5, with 7 nucleotides matching TRBD1. V was pared by 0 bases and J by 4 bases, with 6 bases of the junction left unmatched. This CDR3 contains 15 residues. Germline V lookup: CDR1 SGDLS, CDR2 YYNGEE. The CDR3 reads CASSVERGQAETQYF. Here the CDR3 DNA reads TGTGCCAGCAGCGTAGAAAGGGGGCAAGCAGAGACCCAGTACTTC.

This clone was counted a single time. V usage is TRBV5-4 and J usage is TRBJ1-1; 8 nucleotides agree with TRBD1. Germline values: CDR1 SGHNT, CDR2 YYREEE (reference sequence). After removal of 3 bases from V and 6 bases from J, the junction contained 4 bases not matched to a gene. The CDR3 sequence is 13 residues long. The CDR3 sequence is CASSSDRVAEAFF. CDR3 DNA: TGTGCCAGCAGCTCGGACAGGGTAGCTGAAGCTTTCTTT.

V is TRBV4-1 and J is TRBJ2-1; tentative D call: TRBD2 (5 bases). This CDR3 is built from 15 residues. Trimming took off 2 bases at V and 4 bases at J, with 12 bases between the two ends. Germline CDR1 MGHRA, CDR2 YSYEKL. The CDR3 DNA reads TGCGCCAGCAGCCAAATACACCGGGAATACAATGAGCAGTTCTTC. This translates into CASSQIHREYNEQFF.

This clone came up once. J is TRBJ2-1 and V is TRBV5-1; TRBD2 matches at 9 bases. The junction had 4 bases not matched to a gene; V was cut back by 0 bases and J by 6 bases. CDR3 length equals 15 residues. Germline V gene lookup returns CDR1 SGHRS and CDR2 YFSETQ. The CDR3 protein is CASSLGSGSSNEQFF. Here the CDR3 DNA reads TGCGCCAGCAGCTTGGGTAGCGGGAGTAGCAATGAGCAGTTCTTC.

V gene TRBV6-1 combines with J gene TRBJ2-7; D might be TRBD1 (6 bases). Looked up from germline, CDR1 is MNHNS and CDR2 is SASEGT. The CDR3 runs to 15 residues. V shed 0 bases and J shed 2 bases, with 11 bases lying between them. CDR3 coding DNA: TGTGCCAGCAGTGAAGCCTGGCAGGGGCCCTACGAGCAGTACTTC. Its translation is CASSEAWQGPYEQYF.

The chain uses TRBV9 and TRBJ2-7; 9 positions agree with TRBD1. V shed 0 bases and J 2 bases; nucleotides not matched to a gene: 6. This CDR3 has 16 residues. The germline V gene has CDR1 SGDLS and CDR2 YYNGEE. The CDR3: CASSVGGTGTAYEQYF. In nucleotides, the CDR3 is TGTGCCAGCAGCGTAGGCGGGACAGGGACCGCCTACGAGCAGTACTTC. Full variable domain (remainder filled in from reference TRBV9 and TRBJ2-7): DSGVTQTPKHLITATGQRVTLRCSPRSGDLSVYWYQQSLDQGLQFLIQYYNGEERAKGNILERFSAQQFPDLHSELNLSSLELGDSALYFCASSVGGTGTAYEQYFGPGTRLTVT.

This clone occurred a few times. The CDR3 sequence: CASSYQGLARDEQYF. The CDR3, as DNA: TGTGCCAGCAGTTACCAGGGACTAGCACGGGACGAGCAGTACTTC. This rearrangement joins TRBV6-5 to TRBJ2-7; 9 bases fit TRBD2. CDR3 length equals 15 residues. CDR1 and CDR2 (germline): MNHEY, SVGAGI. V trimming: 2 bases; J trimming: 5 bases; junction bases outside the gene matches: 7.

This chain joins TRBV7-2 and TRBJ1-2; 9 bases agree with TRBD1. Looked up from germline, CDR1 is SGHTA and CDR2 is FQGNSA. The CDR3 sequence is 18 residues long. With 2 bases clipped from V and 6 bases from J, the junction kept 16 bases outside the gene matches. The CDR3 spells CASSLSPGQGVPPDGYTF. CDR3 DNA sequence: TGTGCCAGCAGCTTATCCCCGGGACAGGGTGTTCCCCCTGATGGCTACACCTTC.

This chain uses TRBV7-2 with TRBJ2-1, with D tentatively TRBD1 or TRBD2 (5 bases each). The CDR3 contains 15 residues. The ends were cut back, 0 bases at V and 1 base at J, with 7 bases in the middle. Germline-derived CDR1 and CDR2 are SGHTA and FQGNSA. CDR3 sequence reads: CASSLAGTSYNEQFF. CDR3 coding DNA: TGTGCCAGCAGCTTAGCGGGGACGTCCTACAATGAGCAGTTCTTC.